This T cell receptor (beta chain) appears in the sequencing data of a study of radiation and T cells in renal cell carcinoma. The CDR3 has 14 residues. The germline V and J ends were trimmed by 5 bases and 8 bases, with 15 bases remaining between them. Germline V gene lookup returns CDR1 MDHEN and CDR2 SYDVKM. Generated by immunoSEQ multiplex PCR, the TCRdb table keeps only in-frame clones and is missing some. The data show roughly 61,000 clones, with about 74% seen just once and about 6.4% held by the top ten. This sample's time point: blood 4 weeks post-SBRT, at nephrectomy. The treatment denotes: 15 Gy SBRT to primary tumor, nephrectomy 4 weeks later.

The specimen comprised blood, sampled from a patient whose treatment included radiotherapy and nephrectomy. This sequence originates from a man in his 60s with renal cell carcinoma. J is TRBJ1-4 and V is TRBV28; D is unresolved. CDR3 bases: TGTGCCAGCAGTCCAGCAAGCCGGCAAGAAAAACTGTTTTTT. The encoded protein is CASSPASRQEKLFF.